This T cell receptor beta chain was recovered during a study of breast tumors, draining lymph nodes, adjacent tissues. With 4 bases clipped from V and 2 bases from J, the junction kept 2 bases outside the gene matches. The CDR3 length is 12 residues. Per germline, CDR1 SQVTM and CDR2 ANQGSEA. This clonotype was seen many times. Via MiXCR, TCRdb re-called the multiplex PCR reads, giving one row per CDR3 protein. Of 30,000 to 40,000 distinct CDR3 sequences detected, over 30% appear once; the ten largest clones hold roughly a tenth. The sequence came from a female donor with breast cancer. Some clones in this sample may be carry-over from other donors' samples. V is TRBV29-1 and J is TRBJ2-7; 7 bases are shared with TRBD2. Sequenced input: breast tumor tissue. The CDR3 loop reads CSVGEGTYEQYF. The CDR3, as DNA: TGCAGCGTTGGGGAGGGGACCTACGAGCAGTACTTC.